Shown below are 28 T cell receptor beta chains from a single sample sequenced in a study of shared clonotypes between healthy human individuals. Some clones are missing from TCRdb's copy, which holds only in-frame ones; the method was immunoSEQ multiplex PCR. The sample includes about 1,500,000 clones, roughly 96% of them seen just once. Sequencing was carried out using naive CD4+ T cells sorted from blood. Subset: CD45RA+ positively selected. The receptors come from a man aged 30 to 45 in good health.

This clone is a singleton in its sample. This chain connects TRBV5-1 to TRBJ1-3; TRBD1 might be the D (6 bases). Germline V gene sequence: CDR1 SGHRS, CDR2 YFSETQ. The CDR3 spans 16 residues. V lost 0 bases to trimming and J lost 0 bases, with 10 bases between them. CDR3 sequence reads: CASSLVGQSSGNTIYF. CDR3 sequence (DNA): TGCGCCAGCAGCTTGGTAGGACAGAGCTCTGGAAACACCATATATTTT.

The chain uses TRBV7-2 and TRBJ1-2; tentatively, D is TRBD1 (5 bases). The germline V gene encodes CDR1 SGHTA and CDR2 FQGNSA. V was cut by 5 bases and J by 13 bases, with 20 bases left in between. The CDR3 runs to 13 residues. CDR3 residues: CASSIRDPGGSTF. In nucleotides, the CDR3 is TGTGCCAGCAGCATCCGGGACCCAGGAGGGAGCACCTTC.

CDR3 sequence: CSVVDSGTSTDTQYF. Written as DNA, the CDR3 is TGCAGCGTTGTGGATAGCGGAACTAGCACAGATACGCAGTATTTT. The chain links TRBV29-1 to TRBJ2-3; weak D call: TRBD2 (6 bases). V was clipped by 4 bases and J by 0 bases, with 14 bases between them. The CDR3 loop spans 15 amino acids. Germline V gives CDR1 SQVTM, CDR2 ANQGSEA.

This chain links TRBV18 with TRBJ2-3; no clear D. The CDR3 spans 13 residues. V lost 3 bases to trimming and J lost 7 bases, with 11 bases between them. The germline V gene encodes CDR1 KGHSH and CDR2 LQKENI. The CDR3 DNA sequence: TGTGCCAGCTCACCTCCCGGAGAGAATACGCAGTATTTT. Its protein product is CASSPPGENTQYF.

V is TRBV4-3 and J is TRBJ1-1; D possibly corresponds to TRBD1 (5 bases). Between the trimmed V and J ends, which lost 3 bases and 5 bases, there was a span of 16 bases. CDR1 is LGHNA and CDR2 is YSLEER in the germline V gene. The CDR3 sequence is 15 residues long. CDR3 amino acids: CASSQTRGAGTEAFF. For the CDR3, the DNA is TGCGCCAGCAGCCAGACCCGGGGCGCGGGTACTGAAGCTTTCTTT.

This clone came up a few times. The gene calls are TRBV10-3 and TRBJ1-2; 12 bases are a match to TRBD1. Germline CDR1 is ENHRY and CDR2 is SYGVKD. Trimming cost V 10 bases and J 7 bases; bases outside gene matches: 7. The CDR3 has 13 residues. As DNA, the CDR3 is TGTGCCACCCAGGGACAGGGGGCGACTGGCTACACCTTC. Translating gives CATQGQGATGYTF.

This chain uses TRBV7-2 with TRBJ1-5, with D unresolved. The V end was cut by 4 bases, the J end by 5 bases, with 9 bases between. Germline assignment: CDR1 SGHTA and CDR2 FQGNSA. The CDR3 runs to 13 residues. The CDR3 sequence: CASSSRGYQPQHF. In DNA, the CDR3 is TGTGCCAGCAGCTCCCGTGGGTATCAGCCCCAGCATTTT.

Details on this clone: This sample includes further DNA sequences coding for the same CDR3. This chain links TRBV9 with TRBJ2-1, with D possibly being TRBD1 (5 bases). The CDR3 length is 12 residues. The V and J ends lost 1 base and 6 bases respectively, with 5 bases between them. Germline CDR1 and CDR2: SGDLS and YYNGEE. CDR3 sequence: CASSVQGNEQFF. The CDR3 nucleotides are TGTGCCAGCAGCGTACAGGGCAATGAGCAGTTCTTC.

V is TRBV5-1 and J is TRBJ1-1; 7 bases fit TRBD1. The CDR3 spans 16 residues. V was pared by 7 bases and J by 0 bases, with 12 bases of the junction left unmatched. The germline gives CDR1 SGHRS, CDR2 YFSETQ. CDR3 in DNA: TGCGCCAGCCGAACAACAGGGGCGCGGCTGAACACTGAAGCTTTCTTT. Translating gives CASRTTGARLNTEAFF.

This clone has just one count. The chain employs TRBV5-1 and TRBJ2-7; 7 nucleotides match TRBD1. Germline CDR1 reads SGHRS; CDR2 reads YFSETQ. This CDR3 contains 15 residues. J lost 0 bases, V lost 4 bases, and 7 bases had no gene match. The DNA of the CDR3 is TGCGCCAGCAGCAGCCGGGACAGTATCTCCTACGAGCAGTACTTC. Translation: CASSSRDSISYEQYF.

The chain combines TRBV7-7 with TRBJ2-1; D not certain. Germline assignment: CDR1 SSHAT and CDR2 FNYEAQ (reference sequence). The CDR3 runs to 13 residues. V lost 5 bases and J lost 7, with 12 bases in between. In DNA form, the CDR3 reads TGTGCCAGCAGCCTCGGACCGTCAAATGAGCAGTTCTTC. Its protein product is CASSLGPSNEQFF.

The CDR3 DNA reads TGTGCCAGCACCAGGGGGACAGGGCGCACTGGGGCCAACGTCCTGACTTTC. Translated: CASTRGTGRTGANVLTF. This rearrangement joins TRBV9 to TRBJ2-6; TRBD1 matches 9 bases. With 6 bases clipped from V and 2 bases from J, the junction kept 9 bases outside the gene matches. Germline V gene data show CDR1 as SGDLS and CDR2 as YYNGEE. The CDR3 is 17 amino acids.

The J gene is TRBJ2-7, the V gene TRBV2; D perhaps matches TRBD2 (5 bases). Trimming shortened V by 2 bases and J by 7 bases, and 9 bases separated the two germline ends. In germline, CDR1 is SNHLY, CDR2 FYNNEI. The CDR3 has 12 amino acids. This CDR3 reads CASSERTQEQYF. The CDR3 nucleotides are TGTGCCAGCAGTGAACGGACTCAAGAGCAGTACTTC.

The chain uses TRBV30 and TRBJ2-3; maybe TRBD2 (6 bases). The germline V gene has CDR1 GTSNPN and CDR2 SVGIG (reference sequence). This CDR3 comprises 14 residues. V was trimmed by 6 bases and J by 0 bases, leaving 13 bases between them. In DNA form, the CDR3 reads TGTGCCTGCGGGTCCGGGACTAGCACAGATACGCAGTATTTT. Translation gives CACGSGTSTDTQYF.

The V and J genes are TRBV5-5 and TRBJ2-5, with a possible D match to TRBD2 (5 bases). Trimming cost V 3 bases and J 5 bases, with 11 bases left between them. There are 13 residues in the CDR3. CDR1 and CDR2 (germline): SGHKS, YYEKEE (reference sequence). The CDR3 loop is CASSSGPGETQYF. In DNA form, the CDR3 reads TGTGCCAGCAGCTCCGGACCGGGGGAGACCCAGTACTTC.

V and J are TRBV6-1 and TRBJ2-7; unclear D gene. The germline V and J ends were trimmed by 6 bases and 3 bases, with 9 bases remaining between them. The CDR3 is 12 residues long. CDR1 is MNHNS and CDR2 is SASEGT in the germline V gene. The CDR3 nucleotides are TGTGCCAGCAGGGCCGTCGGCTACGAGCAGTACTTC. Translating it yields CASRAVGYEQYF.

The V call is TRBV2, the J call TRBJ2-2; D not resolved. Germline-derived CDR1 and CDR2 are SNHLY and FYNNEI. The CDR3 extends over 12 amino acids. Deletions cut 7 bases from V and 4 bases from J, with 7 bases between. The CDR3 here is CASNQFTGELFF. DNA of the CDR3: TGTGCCAGCAACCAATTCACCGGGGAGCTGTTTTTT.

The count of this clone is one. The gene calls are TRBV7-3 and TRBJ1-1; 9 nucleotides align to TRBD1. This CDR3 is 17 amino acids long. The germline V gene has CDR1 SGHTA and CDR2 FQGTGA. Losses at the gene ends were 2 bases for V and 3 bases for J; bases not matched to a gene: 10. The DNA of the CDR3 is TGTGCCAGCAGCTTATTAGGAGTCGACAGGGGGGACACTGAAGCTTTCTTT. Its protein is CASSLLGVDRGDTEAFF. Drawing the rest from reference TRBV7-3 and TRBJ1-1, the complete variable domain is GAGVSQTPSNKVTEKGKYVELRCDPISGHTALYWYRQSLGQGPEFLIYFQGTGAADDSGLPNDRFFAVRPEGSVSTLKIQRTERGDSAVYLCASSLLGVDRGDTEAFFGQGTRLTVV.

The V and J genes are TRBV15 and TRBJ2-7; 8 bases line up with TRBD1. Germline V CDR1 and CDR2: LNHNV, YYDKDF (reference sequence). V shed 1 base and J 7 bases; nucleotides not matched to a gene: 9. This CDR3 has 15 amino acids. The CDR3 DNA reads TGTGCCACCAGCAGAGGCCTTCAGGGGGCGCGGGAGCAGTACTTC. As protein: CATSRGLQGAREQYF.

This clone was picked up a small number of times. The rearrangement links TRBV10-3 to TRBJ2-2; D ambiguous. V lost 0 bases, J lost 1 base, and 6 bases lay in between. Germline lookup yields CDR1 ENHRY and CDR2 SYGVKD. CDR3 size: 15 residues. The CDR3 loop is CAISESGLNTGELFF. In nucleotides, the CDR3 is TGTGCCATCAGTGAGTCAGGATTGAACACCGGGGAGCTGTTTTTT.

This chain connects TRBV11-3 to TRBJ2-1; D is unresolved. CDR1 is SGHNT, CDR2 YENEEA, per germline. This CDR3 spans 15 amino acids. The V end was cut by 3 bases, the J end by 7 bases, with 16 bases between. DNA for the CDR3: TGTGCCAGCAGCTTCGCCGACTTAGGCAGGAATGAGCAGTTCTTC. Protein product: CASSFADLGRNEQFF.

The chain employs TRBV11-2 and TRBJ1-3; D ambiguous. The V end lost 1 base, the J end lost 3 bases, and 4 bases lay between the germline ends. Germline CDR1 SGHAT, CDR2 FQNNGV. This CDR3 is built from 13 residues. CDR3 residues: CASSLVDGNTIYF. The CDR3 region has the DNA TGTGCCAGCAGCTTAGTGGATGGAAACACCATATATTTT.

The chain uses TRBV6-4 and TRBJ2-1, with D unresolved. The CDR3 is 16 amino acids. Trimming removed 6 bases from V and 6 bases from J, with 21 bases in between. The germline V gene encodes CDR1 MRHNA and CDR2 SNTAGT. The CDR3: CASSSTWAANVNEQFF. The CDR3 region has the DNA TGTGCCAGCAGCTCAACGTGGGCGGCGAACGTCAATGAGCAGTTCTTC.

The chain combines TRBV2 with TRBJ1-1, with D possibly being TRBD1 (5 bases). V gave up 7 bases and J gave up 3 bases, with 21 bases separating them. The CDR3 has 16 residues. CDR1 is SNHLY, CDR2 FYNNEI, per germline. CDR3 nucleotide sequence: TGTGCCAGCACCCGAAGGAGGGCAGGGAAGGACACTGAAGCTTTCTTT. It encodes CASTRRRAGKDTEAFF. Drawing the rest from reference TRBV2 and TRBJ1-1, the complete variable domain is EPEVTQTPSHQVTQMGQEVILRCVPISNHLYFYWYRQILGQKVEFLVSFYNNEISEKSEIFDDQFSVERPDGSNFTLKIRSTKLEDSAMYFCASTRRRAGKDTEAFFGQGTRLTVV.

The J gene is TRBJ2-5, the V gene TRBV14; TRBD1 agrees at 7 bases. Trimming at V came to 4 bases and at J to 4 bases, leaving 15 bases not matched to a gene. Germline lookup yields CDR1 SGHDN and CDR2 FVKESK. The CDR3 sequence is 17 residues long. The DNA for the CDR3 is TGTGCCAGCAGCCCCTCAGTCTACAGGACAGGAAGAGAGACCCAGTACTTC. It codes for CASSPSVYRTGRETQYF.

DNA for the CDR3: TGCGCCAGCAGTTACCAGACCCTGTCCTACGAGCAGTACTTC. Amino acids: CASSYQTLSYEQYF. V is TRBV5-1 and J is TRBJ2-7; D is uncertain. The CDR3 length is 14 residues. Germline values: CDR1 SGHRS, CDR2 YFSETQ. Trimming took off 5 bases at V and 1 base at J, with 13 bases between the two ends.

The V gene is TRBV6-5, the J gene TRBJ1-5; 8 bases are a match to TRBD1. Per germline, CDR1 MNHEY and CDR2 SVGAGI. CDR3 length equals 12 residues. Germline trimming cut 10 bases from V and 11 bases from J; bases unmatched to any gene: 10. DNA for the CDR3: TGTGCCACGGGACAGGTCCGGGGAGCCCAGCATTTT. Its protein is CATGQVRGAQHF.

About this clone: Other DNA variants within this sample encode the same CDR3. The chain carries TRBV28 and TRBJ2-7; 7 bases are a match to TRBD1. Looked up from germline, CDR1 is MDHEN and CDR2 is SYDVKM. V was clipped by 3 bases and J by 4 bases; unmatched bases: 6. CDR3 length equals 14 residues. CDR3 in DNA: TGTGCCAGCAGTTTGTCAAGGACAGGTTACGAGCAGTACTTC. Residues: CASSLSRTGYEQYF.